A single sample is the source of the 13 T cell receptor beta chains below, sequenced in a study of shared T cell receptors in the human thymus. Assay used: immunoSEQ multiplex PCR; TCRdb lists only in-frame clones, some missing. The table lists 640,000 or so clones, more than 70% of them singletons, with 0.0094% in the top ten. This sample also appeared in a second study, on human thymus T cells.

Source material: thymocytes. The source is a boy under three years old with a congenital heart defect.

This chain joins TRBV28 and TRBJ1-4; 7 nucleotides align to TRBD1. This CDR3 comprises 18 residues. V was pared by 6 bases and J by 7 bases, with 20 bases of the junction left unmatched. Germline values: CDR1 MDHEN, CDR2 SYDVKM. The CDR3 loop is CASSPRTTDRDSREKLFF. The CDR3 DNA reads TGTGCCAGCAGCCCCAGGACCACAGACAGGGATTCCCGTGAAAAACTGTTTTTT.

CDR3 amino acids: CASSAPGQGRVTGELFF. The CDR3 DNA follows: TGTGCCAGCAGTGCCCCTGGACAGGGGCGAGTCACCGGGGAGCTGTTTTTT. The V and J genes are TRBV2 and TRBJ2-2; 9 bases align to TRBD1. CDR1 SNHLY and CDR2 FYNNEI come from the germline V gene. The CDR3 has 17 residues. V lost 4 bases and J lost 4; bases outside the gene matches: 10.

The chain combines TRBV29-1 with TRBJ2-5, with 10 bases that match TRBD1. The V gene end was trimmed by 4 bases and the J gene end by 5 bases; junction bases not matched to a gene: 10. The CDR3 loop spans 15 amino acids. Germline lookup yields CDR1 SQVTM and CDR2 ANQGSEA. The CDR3 sequence is CSVVWLGQGGETQYF. The CDR3 region has the DNA TGCAGCGTTGTTTGGTTAGGACAGGGGGGGGAGACCCAGTACTTC.

This chain links TRBV5-4 with TRBJ1-1, with 8 bases fitting TRBD1. V was clipped by 5 bases and J by 1 base; unmatched bases: 4. This CDR3 contains 14 residues. Germline lookup yields CDR1 SGHNT and CDR2 YYREEE (reference sequence). Written as DNA, the CDR3 is TGTGCCAGCAGGAGGACAGGGAAGAACACTGAAGCTTTCTTT. It yields the protein CASRRTGKNTEAFF.

The rearrangement uses TRBV6-5 and TRBJ1-6; 7 bases are shared with TRBD1. The CDR3 has 14 amino acids. J was trimmed by 9 bases and V by 4 bases; bases with no gene match: 6. Germline CDR1 and CDR2: MNHEY and SVGAGI. In DNA, the CDR3 is TGTGCCAGCAGTTTCACAGGGGATCGTTCACCCCTCCACTTT. As protein: CASSFTGDRSPLHF.

The chain combines TRBV7-9 with TRBJ2-3; D gene unclear. The CDR3 has 15 amino acids. Germline CDR1 SEHNR, CDR2 FQNEAQ (reference sequence). V was pared by 5 bases and J by 0 bases, with 12 bases between. The CDR3 loop is CASSPGQTSTDTQYF. The DNA for the CDR3 is TGTGCCAGCAGCCCCGGTCAGACTAGCACAGATACGCAGTATTTT.

V and J are TRBV7-8 and TRBJ1-1; TRBD1 matches at 9 bases. Germline CDR1 and CDR2: SGHVS and FQNEAQ. V shed 8 bases and J 3 bases; nucleotides not matched to a gene: 10. The CDR3 has 15 residues. This CDR3 reads CASRPGQGIDTEAFF. The CDR3 DNA is TGTGCCAGCCGACCGGGACAGGGAATCGACACTGAAGCTTTCTTT. The complete variable domain, with remaining parts taken from reference TRBV7-8 and TRBJ1-1, reads GAGVSQSPRYKVAKRGQDVALRCDPISGHVSLFWYQQALGQGPEFLTYFQNEAQLDKSGLPSDRFFAERPEGSVSTLKIQRTQQEDSAVYLCASRPGQGIDTEAFFGQGTRLTVV.

V usage is TRBV30 and J usage is TRBJ2-2; 9 bases are a match to TRBD1. Germline CDR1 reads GTSNPN; CDR2 reads SVGIG (reference sequence). This CDR3 has 19 residues. Germline trimming cut 0 bases from V and 1 base from J; bases unmatched to any gene: 12. CDR3 DNA sequence: TGTGCCTGGAGTGTTCCAGGGGACAGGGAGAATGGGAACACCGGGGAGCTGTTTTTT. Its protein is CAWSVPGDRENGNTGELFF.

The chain combines TRBV27 with TRBJ1-1; possibly TRBD1 for D (6 bases). The germline gives CDR1 MNHEY, CDR2 SMNVEV (reference sequence). V was cut by 4 bases and J by 5 bases, with 17 bases left in between. CDR3 length: 15 amino acids. The CDR3 region is CASSSRGEGVTEAFF. CDR3 bases: TGTGCCAGCAGTTCGAGAGGAGAGGGGGTAACTGAAGCTTTCTTT.

The chain uses TRBV5-1 and TRBJ1-1; TRBD1 agrees at 11 bases. The germline CDR1 and CDR2 sequences are SGHRS and YFSETQ. The V gene end was trimmed by 4 bases and the J gene end by 3 bases; junction bases not matched to a gene: 2. This CDR3 comprises 14 residues. The CDR3 is CASSTGQGDTEAFF. CDR3 coding DNA: TGCGCCAGCAGCACGGGACAGGGGGACACTGAAGCTTTCTTT. The full variable domain, in which reference TRBV5-1 and TRBJ1-1 provide the parts outside the CDR3, is KAGVTQTPRYLIKTRGQQVTLSCSPISGHRSVSWYQQTPGQGLQFLFEYFSETQRNKGNFPGRFSGRQFSNSRSEMNVSTLELGDSALYLCASSTGQGDTEAFFGQGTRLTVV.

The V and J genes are TRBV4-1 and TRBJ2-1; 11 positions agree with TRBD1. The CDR3 has 18 amino acids. Germline CDR1 MGHRA, CDR2 YSYEKL. The junction had 10 bases not matched to a gene; V was cut back by 1 base and J by 5 bases. This chain's CDR3 is CASSQGGTGGRHDNEQFF. Here the CDR3 DNA reads TGCGCCAGCAGCCAAGGCGGGACAGGGGGTAGGCACGACAATGAGCAGTTCTTC.

The CDR3 here is CASSQDHGPGELFF. CDR3 bases: TGCGCCAGCAGCCAAGATCATGGGCCCGGGGAGCTGTTTTTT. The chain recombines TRBV4-1 with TRBJ2-2; D gene ambiguous. Germline V lookup: CDR1 MGHRA, CDR2 YSYEKL. The CDR3 loop spans 14 amino acids. Trimming took 0 bases from V and 6 from J, leaving 8 bases between them.

This chain joins TRBV6-1 and TRBJ2-2; TRBD1 matches 8 bases. The germline CDR1 and CDR2 sequences are MNHNS and SASEGT. Trimming removed 4 bases from V and 7 bases from J; junction bases left unmatched: 5. The CDR3 is made up of 14 amino acids. For the CDR3, the DNA is TGTGCCAGCAGTGGGATCAGGGGGCACGGGGAGCTGTTTTTT. Its protein is CASSGIRGHGELFF.